This TCR beta chain was identified in a study of Ad26.COV2.S vaccination and SARS-CoV-2 variants. Study-level background: Intramuscular Ad26.COV2.S doses were given once or twice, 56 days apart.

Overall study results and limits: Vaccine recipients surpassed placebo recipients in spike-specific TCR breadth.

Treatment reported: some 20 received Ad26.COV2.S at low or high dose, single or two shots; about five received placebo; per-sample allocation not given. Day 63 after the first vaccine or placebo injection was the time point for sampling. An Ad26 vector carrying the Wuhan-strain SARS-CoV-2 spike served as the vaccine. Sequencing used immunoSEQ multiplex PCR; TCRdb keeps in-frame clones, though not all of them. The repertoire has hundreds of thousands of clones, 86% of them found once; the top ten carry approximately 12%. The ends were cut back, 1 base at V and 4 bases at J, with 10 bases in the middle. The germline V gene encodes CDR1 LGHDT and CDR2 YNNKEL (reference sequence). This CDR3 has 14 amino acids. This clone has just one count. Its antigen is still unknown.

The sample was peripheral blood, taken in a trial of Ad26.COV2.S vaccine versus placebo. The TCR sequence derives from a person aged 18-60 years who received the Ad26.COV2.S COVID-19 vaccine or a placebo. The J gene is TRBJ2-5, the V gene TRBV3-1 (or the pseudogene TRBV3-2), with D uncertain. CDR3 DNA: TGTGCCAGCAGCCAAGGAAGCGTTGGAGAGACCCAGTACTTC. It specifies CASSQGSVGETQYF.